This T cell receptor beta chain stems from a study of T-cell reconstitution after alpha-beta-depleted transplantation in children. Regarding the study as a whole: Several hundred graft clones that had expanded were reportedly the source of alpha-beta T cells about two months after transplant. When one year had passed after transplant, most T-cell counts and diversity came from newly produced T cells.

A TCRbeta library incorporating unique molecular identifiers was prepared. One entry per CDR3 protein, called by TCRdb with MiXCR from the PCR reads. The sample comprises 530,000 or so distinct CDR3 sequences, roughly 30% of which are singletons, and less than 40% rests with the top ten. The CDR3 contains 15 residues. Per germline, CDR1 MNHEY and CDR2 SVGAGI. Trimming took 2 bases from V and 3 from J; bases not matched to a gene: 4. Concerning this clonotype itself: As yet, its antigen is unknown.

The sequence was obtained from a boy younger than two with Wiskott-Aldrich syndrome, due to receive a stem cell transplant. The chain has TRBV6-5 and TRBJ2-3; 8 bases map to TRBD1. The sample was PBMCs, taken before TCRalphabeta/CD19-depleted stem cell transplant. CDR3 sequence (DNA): TGTGCCAGCAGTTACAGGGGACAGGTGACAGATACGCAGTATTTT. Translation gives CASSYRGQVTDTQYF.